What follows are 11 T cell receptor beta chains derived from one specimen sequenced in a study of blood T cells in healthy people across ages. The use of a sample-barcoded 5' primer and a J-beta primer mix characterized a second PCR of about 7 to 12 cycles. TCRdb itself ran the 5' RACE reads through MiXCR, one entry per CDR3 protein. The data hold 1.5 million to 2 million distinct CDR3 sequences, with about 49% observed a single time. Sequenced sample: blood. The receptors shown here come from a middle-aged woman in good health.

V and J are TRBV4-3 and TRBJ2-7, with 7 bases identical to TRBD1. Germline CDR1 is LGHNA and CDR2 is YSLEER. The CDR3 is 15 residues long. The J segment lost 3 bases and the V segment lost 4 bases, leaving 9 bases of the junction unmatched. This CDR3 is CASSRDRDLIYEQYF. The CDR3, as DNA: TGCGCCAGCAGCCGCGACAGGGATTTAATCTACGAGCAGTACTTC.

This clonotype was counted between two and nine times. This chain connects TRBV15 to TRBJ1-2; D might be TRBD1 (6 bases). V was shortened by 5 bases and J by 0 bases, with 10 bases between the two germline ends. This CDR3 contains 14 residues. Per germline, CDR1 LNHNV and CDR2 YYDKDF (reference sequence). The CDR3 DNA reads TGTGCCACCAGCCGACGACAGGCTAACTATGGCTACACCTTC. As protein: CATSRRQANYGYTF.

The chain combines TRBV20-1 with TRBJ2-4; 7 bases are a match to TRBD1. Germline CDR1 and CDR2: DFQATT and SNEGSKA (reference sequence). With V trimmed by 4 bases and J by 6 bases, 15 bases remained unmatched. The CDR3 length is 16 residues. The CDR3 region has the DNA TGCAGTGCTAATGACGCGTCCGGGACAGCTCCAAACATTCAGTACTTC. Protein: CSANDASGTAPNIQYF.

Points on this clonotype: A much larger clone differs from this one at a single base, so this may be a read error. The rearrangement links TRBV7-8 to TRBJ2-3; D not resolved. Looked up from germline, CDR1 is SGHVS and CDR2 is FQNEAQ. This CDR3 contains 15 residues. In DNA, the CDR3 is TGTGCCAGCAGCTCCCCGGGCGCGAGCACAGATACGCGGTATTTT. Amino acid sequence: CASSSPGASTDTRYF. Together with reference TRBV7-8 and TRBJ2-3, the CDR3 gives the full variable domain: GAGVSQSPRYKVAKRGQDVALRCDPISGHVSLFWYQQALGQGPEFLTYFQNEAQLDKSGLPSDRFFAERPEGSVSTLKIQRTQQEDSAVYLCASSSPGASTDTRYFGPGTRLTVL.

The chain has TRBV20-1 and TRBJ1-2; D is possibly TRBD1 (5 bases). The CDR3 spans 13 residues. V shed 1 base and J shed 7 bases, with 13 bases lying between them. From germline, CDR1 is DFQATT and CDR2 SNEGSKA (reference sequence). The CDR3: CSARGGVDGGYTF. The DNA of the CDR3 is TGCAGTGCTAGAGGGGGGGTCGACGGTGGCTACACCTTC.

The chain recombines TRBV7-6 with TRBJ2-3; TRBD1 might be the D (5 bases). The CDR3 runs to 16 residues. V shed 3 bases and J shed 1 base, with 14 bases lying between them. CDR1 and CDR2 from the germline V gene are SGHVS and FNYEAQ. The CDR3 DNA reads as TGTGCCAGCAGCTTCCAAGACAGTCCTGGCACAGATACGCAGTATTTT. This gives the protein CASSFQDSPGTDTQYF.

The chain joins TRBV28 to TRBJ2-1; the match to TRBD1 covers 7 bases. V gave up 6 bases and J gave up 7 bases; unmatched junction bases: 12. The CDR3 has 15 amino acids. Per the germline V gene, CDR1 is MDHEN and CDR2 is SYDVKM. CDR3 loop: CASSPPTGIWNEQFF. The CDR3 DNA sequence: TGTGCCAGCAGCCCCCCGACAGGGATTTGGAATGAGCAGTTCTTC.

This clonotype was seen more than once but under ten times. The rearrangement uses TRBV28 and TRBJ2-3; 8 nucleotides match TRBD1. This CDR3 is built from 16 residues. The germline V gene has CDR1 MDHEN and CDR2 SYDVKM. J lost 6 bases, V lost 3 bases, and 11 bases had no gene match. The DNA for the CDR3 is TGTGCCAGCAGTTTGGGTGGACAGGGATTATTGGATACGCAGTATTTT. The encoded protein is CASSLGGQGLLDTQYF.

This chain links TRBV3-1 with TRBJ2-1, with 13 bases lining up with TRBD2. After removal of 0 bases from V and 6 bases from J, the junction contained 5 bases not matched to a gene. The CDR3 totals 17 residues. Germline CDR1 LGHDT, CDR2 YNNKEL (reference sequence). CDR3 nucleotides: TGTGCCAGCAGCCAAGAAGGGGGGACTAGCGGGGCCAATGAGCAGTTCTTC. Protein: CASSQEGGTSGANEQFF.

The V and J genes are TRBV24-1 and TRBJ2-1, with 8 bases fitting TRBD1. This CDR3 spans 14 amino acids. V lost 5 bases, J lost 8 bases, and 7 bases stayed unmatched. Per germline, CDR1 KGHDR and CDR2 SFDVKD. The CDR3 DNA sequence: TGTGCCACCAGTGCCACGGACAGGGCCCATGAGCAGTTCTTC. Translating it yields CATSATDRAHEQFF.

This clonotype was counted a few times. The V and J genes are TRBV20-1 and TRBJ2-3; 7 nucleotides align to TRBD2. J was trimmed by 2 bases and V by 1 base; bases with no gene match: 9. In germline, CDR1 is DFQATT, CDR2 SNEGSKA (reference sequence). This CDR3 contains 16 residues. DNA of the CDR3: TGCAGTGCTAGAGGAGTGGTAGCGGGTTCCACAGATACGCAGTATTTT. Its translation: CSARGVVAGSTDTQYF.